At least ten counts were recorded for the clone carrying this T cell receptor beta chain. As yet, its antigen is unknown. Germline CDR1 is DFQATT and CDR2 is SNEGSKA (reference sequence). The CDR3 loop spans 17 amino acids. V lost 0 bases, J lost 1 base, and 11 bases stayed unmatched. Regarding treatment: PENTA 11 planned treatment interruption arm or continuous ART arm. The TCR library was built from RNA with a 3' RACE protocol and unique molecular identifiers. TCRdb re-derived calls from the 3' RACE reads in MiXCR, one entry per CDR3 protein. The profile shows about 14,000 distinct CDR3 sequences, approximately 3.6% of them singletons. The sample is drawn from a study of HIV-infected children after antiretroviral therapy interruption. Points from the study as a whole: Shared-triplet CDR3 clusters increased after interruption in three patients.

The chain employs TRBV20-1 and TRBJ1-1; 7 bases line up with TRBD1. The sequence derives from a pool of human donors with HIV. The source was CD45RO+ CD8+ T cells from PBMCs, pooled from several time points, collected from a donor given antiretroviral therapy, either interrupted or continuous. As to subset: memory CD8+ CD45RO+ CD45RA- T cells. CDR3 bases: TGCAGTGCTAGAGAACGATGCGGGGCAGGGGGGAACACTGAAGCTTTCTTT. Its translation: CSARERCGAGGNTEAFF.